Presented here are 18 T cell receptor beta chains from one specimen sequenced in a study of STAT5B mutations in CD4+ large granular lymphocyte leukemia. Some clones are missing from TCRdb's copy, which holds only in-frame ones; the method was immunoSEQ multiplex PCR. The data contain just over 40,000 clones, about four fifths of them seen just once; the ten biggest clones take up 3% to 4.5%. Sample: CD4+ T cells from blood buffy coats. These receptors came from a human donor in good health.

The V and J genes are TRBV14 and TRBJ2-7; TRBD2 aligns across 11 bases. Trimming cost V 0 bases and J 8 bases; bases outside gene matches: 9. The CDR3 runs to 16 residues. Per germline, CDR1 SGHDN and CDR2 FVKESK. CDR3 region: CASSQDPGLAGRKQYF. The CDR3 coding sequence is TGTGCCAGCAGCCAAGATCCTGGACTAGCGGGTAGGAAGCAGTACTTC. The full variable domain, completed using reference TRBV14 and TRBJ2-7, is EAGVTQFPSHSVIEKGQTVTLRCDPISGHDNLYWYRRVMGKEIKFLLHFVKESKQDESGMPNNRFLAERTGGTYSTLKVQPAELEDSGVYFCASSQDPGLAGRKQYFGPGTRLTVT.

The V gene is TRBV30, the J gene TRBJ1-6; 8 positions agree with TRBD1. The V segment lost 5 bases and the J segment 9 bases; nucleotides outside the gene matches: 9. Germline V gives CDR1 GTSNPN, CDR2 SVGIG (reference sequence). The CDR3 runs 14 residues. CDR3 loop: CAWLSRGPGSPLHF. In DNA form, the CDR3 reads TGTGCCTGGCTTAGCAGGGGGCCTGGTTCACCCCTCCACTTT.

This chain links TRBV5-1 with TRBJ2-7, with 9 bases lining up with TRBD2. The germline gives CDR1 SGHRS, CDR2 YFSETQ. J gave up 6 bases and V 0 bases, and 10 bases lay outside the gene matches. There are 16 residues in the CDR3. This chain's CDR3 is CASSLEGGRALGEQYF. CDR3 DNA: TGCGCCAGCAGCTTGGAGGGCGGGAGGGCCCTCGGCGAGCAGTACTTC.

The chain has TRBV28 and TRBJ1-5, with TRBD1 as a possible D gene (5 bases). Germline loops: CDR1 MDHEN, CDR2 SYDVKM. V shed 5 bases and J shed 6 bases, with 11 bases lying between them. CDR3 length equals 13 residues. CDR3 in DNA: TGTGCCAGCAGTCGCCAGGGTGGTCAGCCCCAGCATTTT. Its translation: CASSRQGGQPQHF.

This clone was picked up one time. The V and J genes are TRBV6-1 and TRBJ2-1, with D possibly being TRBD2 (6 bases). CDR1 and CDR2 (germline): MNHNS, SASEGT. V dropped 8 bases and J dropped 1 base, with 15 bases sitting between them. The length of the CDR3 is 15 residues. The CDR3 bases are TGTGCCAGCGAACAGACAAGCGGGTCCTACAATGAGCAGTTCTTC. Its protein product is CASEQTSGSYNEQFF.

The CDR3 sequence: CASTLRTSTDTQYF. For the CDR3, the DNA is TGTGCCAGCACCTTACGGACTAGCACAGATACGCAGTATTTT. This chain links TRBV6-1 with TRBJ2-3, with a tentative D call TRBD2 (5 bases). V was shortened by 7 bases and J by 0 bases, with 11 bases between the two germline ends. The CDR3 length is 14 residues. Germline CDR1 is MNHNS and CDR2 is SASEGT.

The chain employs TRBV28 and TRBJ1-2; D is possibly TRBD1 (5 bases). This CDR3 is 15 amino acids long. V lost 4 bases and J 3 bases, leaving 15 bases between the germline ends. Germline CDR1 MDHEN, CDR2 SYDVKM. CDR3 coding DNA: TGTGCCAGCAGTTCCCCGGGGGGGGAGGACTATGGCTACACCTTC. It codes for CASSSPGGEDYGYTF.

A single count supports this clone. V and J are TRBV5-6 and TRBJ2-1; 8 bases are a match to TRBD2. Germline values: CDR1 SGHDT, CDR2 YYEEEE. The CDR3 is 19 amino acids. Trimming cost V 0 bases and J 7 bases; bases outside gene matches: 18. Written as DNA, the CDR3 is TGTGCCAGCAGCTTGGCGTTCCTCAAGCGGGGGCCTCTATGGAATGAGCAGTTCTTC. Protein sequence: CASSLAFLKRGPLWNEQFF. Supplemented by reference TRBV5-6 and TRBJ2-1, the full variable domain reads DAGVTQSPTHLIKTRGQQVTLRCSPKSGHDTVSWYQQALGQGPQFIFQYYEEEERQRGNFPDRFSGHQFPNYSSELNVNALLLGDSALYLCASSLAFLKRGPLWNEQFFGPGTRLTVL.

This sequence joins TRBV11-2 and TRBJ1-1; no firm D call. The CDR3 spans 12 residues. Germline-derived CDR1 and CDR2 are SGHAT and FQNNGV. Trimming left V 3 bases short and J 6 bases short, with 8 bases between. The CDR3 loop is CASSFKGSEAFF. CDR3 DNA sequence: TGTGCCAGCAGCTTTAAGGGATCTGAAGCTTTCTTT.

The chain recombines TRBV6-4 with TRBJ2-6; no firm D call. V shed 8 bases and J shed 0 bases, with 8 bases lying between them. The CDR3 totals 14 residues. Germline CDR1 reads MRHNA; CDR2 reads SNTAGT. The CDR3 DNA reads TGTGCCAGCTCGTTAGACTCTGGGGCCAACGTCCTGACTTTC. Amino acid sequence: CASSLDSGANVLTF.

This chain connects TRBV7-2 to TRBJ2-1, with unresolved D. The CDR3 loop spans 12 amino acids. CDR1 is SGHTA and CDR2 is FQGNSA in the germline V gene. Trimming removed 1 base at V and 8 bases at J, with 6 bases between. The CDR3 bases are TGTGCCAGCAGCTTAGTCACCCATGAGCAGTTCTTC. Translating it yields CASSLVTHEQFF.

This chain connects TRBV7-8 to TRBJ2-5; D is perhaps TRBD2 (6 bases). The V gene's germline CDR1 is SGHVS and CDR2 FQNEAQ. V was shortened by 2 bases and J by 5 bases, with 12 bases between the two germline ends. This CDR3 has 14 amino acids. CDR3 sequence: CASSLRETSETQYF. The CDR3 nucleotides are TGTGCCAGCAGCTTACGGGAGACAAGCGAGACCCAGTACTTC.

The rearrangement joins TRBV18 to TRBJ2-3; 7 bases map to TRBD1. Germline-derived CDR1 and CDR2 are KGHSH and LQKENI. This CDR3 spans 15 amino acids. Trimming at V came to 5 bases and at J to 4 bases, leaving 9 bases not matched to a gene. CDR3 coding DNA: TGTGCCAGCTCAACCTACAGGGGCAATTCAGATACGCAGTATTTT. Translation gives CASSTYRGNSDTQYF.

DNA for the CDR3: TGCAGTGCTAGAGATATCCCTGAAGCTTTCTTT. Translated, it gives CSARDIPEAFF. This sequence joins TRBV20-1 and TRBJ1-1; D is unresolved. Germline CDR1 is DFQATT and CDR2 is SNEGSKA (reference sequence). Trimming took off 0 bases at V and 6 bases at J, with 5 bases between the two ends. There are 11 residues in the CDR3.

The V and J genes are TRBV11-2 and TRBJ2-2, with D possibly TRBD1 on 5 matching bases. V lost 2 bases, J lost 10 bases, and 17 bases lay in between. The CDR3 has 15 amino acids. CDR1 SGHAT and CDR2 FQNNGV come from the germline V gene. The CDR3 DNA follows: TGTGCCAGCAGCTTAAACGGGCTAGGGGTCCTGGAGCTGTTTTTT. It translates to CASSLNGLGVLELFF.

This clone has just a few counts. This rearrangement joins TRBV4-1 to TRBJ2-7, with 10 positions matching TRBD2. The germline V gene encodes CDR1 MGHRA and CDR2 YSYEKL. The CDR3 is made up of 14 amino acids. V gave up 4 bases and J gave up 3 bases; unmatched junction bases: 3. This chain's CDR3 is CASSPQRGGYEQYF. CDR3 sequence (DNA): TGCGCCAGCAGCCCCCAGCGGGGGGGCTACGAGCAGTACTTC.

This clone was observed a single time. The chain employs TRBV7-3 and TRBJ1-6, with TRBD1 as a possible D gene (6 bases). Trimming pared 5 bases from V and 9 bases from J, leaving 14 bases between. This CDR3 is 14 amino acids long. Germline V gene lookup returns CDR1 SGHTA and CDR2 FQGTGA. CDR3 in amino acids: CASSLGTPGSPLHF. CDR3 nucleotide sequence: TGTGCCAGCAGCCTTGGGACACCGGGTTCACCCCTCCACTTT.

The chain links TRBV5-1 to TRBJ2-2, with D possibly being TRBD1 (6 bases). CDR3 length: 16 amino acids. Trimming shortened V by 3 bases and J by 1 base, and 13 bases separated the two germline ends. Looked up from germline, CDR1 is SGHRS and CDR2 is YFSETQ. The CDR3 here is CASSSARGGNTGELFF. The CDR3 DNA sequence: TGCGCCAGCAGCTCAGCGAGAGGGGGGAACACCGGGGAGCTGTTTTTT.